The 19 T cell receptor beta chains listed next were all sequenced from one sample in a study of T cells after yellow fever vaccination (dated by TCRdb to the late 2010s). Taken with the paper, the label for treatment or condition translates to: live attenuated yellow fever vaccine strain. The receptor library was made with 5' RACE. The instrument given in TCRdb is Illumina HiSeq 2500. The public reads were reprocessed in TCRdb via fastp at Q25 and MiXCR, keeping in-frame beta chains. Each entry is one CDR3 protein sequence, shown with its most common DNA and genes. In all, the sample holds about 30,000 distinct CDR3 sequences, and 4.4% of those were seen once. The top ten constitute about 47% of the sample. The sample consisted of CD8+ T cells sorted from PBMCs, taken 5 days after the yellow fever booster vaccination. These receptors all come from a man aged 30 to 39 who received the YFV17D yellow fever vaccine.

This clonotype was seen ten or more times. V and J are TRBV28 and TRBJ2-3, with D perhaps TRBD2 (5 bases). V dropped 5 bases and J dropped 3 bases, with 12 bases sitting between them. The CDR3 sequence is 14 residues long. Looked up from germline, CDR1 is MDHEN and CDR2 is SYDVKM. The CDR3 spells CASSKAGITDTQYF. CDR3 in DNA: TGTGCCAGCAGTAAGGCCGGGATTACAGATACGCAGTATTTT.

This clonotype was seen at least ten times. This sequence joins TRBV11-2 and TRBJ1-2, with D unresolved. Germline V lookup: CDR1 SGHAT, CDR2 FQNNGV. V shed 6 bases and J shed 0 bases, with 17 bases lying between them. CDR3 length: 16 amino acids. DNA for the CDR3: TGTGCCAGCAGGCCCAATCATCAGACGACTAACTATGGCTACACCTTC. Amino acid sequence: CASRPNHQTTNYGYTF. Supplemented by reference TRBV11-2 and TRBJ1-2, the full variable domain reads EAGVAQSPRYKIIEKRQSVAFWCNPISGHATLYWYQQILGQGPKLLIQFQNNGVVDDSQLPKDRFSAERLKGVDSTLKIQPAKLEDSAVYLCASRPNHQTTNYGYTFGSGTRLTVV.

This clonotype has a count of ten or more. The J gene is TRBJ1-2, the V gene TRBV7-9; the D is unclear. The CDR3 is 13 amino acids. The V gene's germline CDR1 is SEHNR and CDR2 FQNEAQ (reference sequence). Deletions cut 3 bases from V and 4 bases from J, with 9 bases between. CDR3 sequence (DNA): TGTGCCAGCAGCTTTGGCAGCCTCTATGGCTACACCTTC. Residues: CASSFGSLYGYTF. The full variable domain, rest sourced from reference TRBV7-9 and TRBJ1-2, is DTGVSQNPRHKITKRGQNVTFRCDPISEHNRLYWYRQTLGQGPEFLTYFQNEAQLEKSRLLSDRFSAERPKGSFSTLEIQRTEQGDSAMYLCASSFGSLYGYTFGSGTRLTVV.

This clonotype was observed at least ten times. V gene TRBV4-3 combines with J gene TRBJ2-2; D unresolved. V was cut by 0 bases and J by 1 base, with 6 bases left in between. The CDR3 is made up of 15 amino acids. Germline CDR1 reads LGHNA; CDR2 reads YSLEER. The CDR3 DNA follows: TGCGCCAGCAGCCAAGATAGCAGGAACACCGGGGAGCTGTTTTTT. It codes for CASSQDSRNTGELFF.

This clonotype was detected many times. The chain carries TRBV10-3 and TRBJ2-3; D may be TRBD2 (6 bases). The V gene lost 6 bases and the J gene lost 4 bases, with 20 bases spanning the gap. The CDR3 is made up of 16 amino acids. Germline V gene lookup returns CDR1 ENHRY and CDR2 SYGVKD. The CDR3 DNA reads as TGTGCCATCAGCGGGATGTCCCGGGGGAACGCAGATACGCAGTATTTT. Protein: CAISGMSRGNADTQYF.

This clonotype was recorded at least ten times. This rearrangement joins TRBV28 to TRBJ2-7, with TRBD2 identical over 8 bases. In germline, CDR1 is MDHEN, CDR2 SYDVKM. V shed 4 bases and J 3 bases; nucleotides not matched to a gene: 14. This CDR3 has 17 residues. CDR3 coding DNA: TGTGCCAGCAGTTCGTATAGCGGGACTTCGGCGGGCTACGAGCAGTACTTC. Residues: CASSSYSGTSAGYEQYF.

This clonotype was found many times. The rearrangement links TRBV5-4 to TRBJ2-7; 7 positions agree with TRBD2. Trimming cost V 2 bases and J 6 bases; bases outside gene matches: 8. Germline V gene sequence: CDR1 SGHNT, CDR2 YYREEE (reference sequence). The CDR3 is 14 amino acids. CDR3 DNA: TGTGCCAGCAGCTTTTCTGGCGGGAGTAGCGAGCAGTACTTC. Translation gives CASSFSGGSSEQYF.

Only a few counts were recorded for this clonotype. V is TRBV6-1 and J is TRBJ2-1; no clear D gene. The CDR3 sequence is 15 residues long. CDR1 is MNHNS, CDR2 SASEGT, per germline. V shed 8 bases and J shed 0 bases, with 14 bases lying between them. CDR3: CASSTTQSSYNEQFF. Written as DNA, the CDR3 is TGTGCCAGCTCAACCACTCAGAGCTCCTACAATGAGCAGTTCTTC.

The chain has TRBV28 and TRBJ2-3; D perhaps matches TRBD2 (7 bases). Germline V gene lookup returns CDR1 MDHEN and CDR2 SYDVKM. The CDR3 spans 12 residues. V was pared by 7 bases and J by 11 bases, with 16 bases between. In DNA, the CDR3 is TGTGCCAGCAATCTGGGGGGGCTGTGGCAGTATTTT. This sequence encodes CASNLGGLWQYF.

This clonotype was counted many times. This chain joins TRBV7-9 and TRBJ2-1, with D unclear. This CDR3 has 11 residues. V lost 5 bases and J 12 bases, leaving 11 bases between the germline ends. CDR1 SEHNR and CDR2 FQNEAQ come from the germline V gene (reference sequence). The CDR3 region is CASSNGPGQFF. CDR3 DNA sequence: TGTGCCAGCAGCAATGGACCTGGGCAGTTCTTC.

This clonotype was detected many times. The V call is TRBV6-1, the J call TRBJ2-1; the match to TRBD2 covers 15 bases. The trim removed 3 bases at V and 5 bases at J, leaving 5 bases unmatched. The CDR3 has 17 residues. Germline-derived CDR1 and CDR2 are MNHNS and SASEGT. The CDR3 nucleotides are TGTGCCAGCAGTGACGGACTAGCGGGAGGGCAAAACAATGAGCAGTTCTTC. This encodes CASSDGLAGGQNNEQFF.

This clonotype has ten or more counts. This chain joins TRBV5-4 and TRBJ2-1; a possible D gene is TRBD2 (6 bases). Deletions cut 3 bases from V and 8 bases from J, with 18 bases between. There are 15 residues in the CDR3. CDR1 and CDR2 from the germline V gene are SGHNT and YYREEE (reference sequence). The CDR3 sequence: CASSSSLEGGYEQFF. The CDR3 nucleotides are TGTGCCAGCAGCTCGTCGTTGGAGGGTGGATATGAGCAGTTCTTC.

This clonotype was counted many times. The chain recombines TRBV11-2 with TRBJ2-1; D uncertain. The V end lost 1 base, the J end lost 0 bases, and 7 bases lay between the germline ends. CDR1 and CDR2 (germline): SGHAT, FQNNGV. There are 15 residues in the CDR3. The CDR3 sequence: CASSLVGYSYNEQFF. The CDR3, as DNA: TGTGCCAGCAGCTTAGTGGGCTACTCCTACAATGAGCAGTTCTTC.

This clonotype was found many times. The V call is TRBV30, the J call TRBJ2-4; D call uncertain. Between the trimmed V and J ends, which lost 2 bases and 8 bases, there was a span of 19 bases. The CDR3 has 15 residues. The V gene's germline CDR1 is GTSNPN and CDR2 SVGIG (reference sequence). The CDR3 sequence: CAWSPIDSERYIQYF. The CDR3, as DNA: TGTGCCTGGAGTCCCATTGACTCTGAACGGTACATTCAGTACTTC.

There are many counts of this clonotype. The gene calls are TRBV27 and TRBJ2-3; D might be TRBD2 (7 bases). V was pared by 1 base and J by 2 bases, with 16 bases between. Germline V lookup: CDR1 MNHEY, CDR2 SMNVEV (reference sequence). The CDR3 loop spans 17 amino acids. The CDR3 here is CASSLWGGGSDTDTQYF. DNA for the CDR3: TGTGCCAGCAGTTTATGGGGAGGGGGTTCTGACACAGATACGCAGTATTTT.

This clonotype was detected ten times or more. The chain combines TRBV20-1 with TRBJ1-6; no clear D gene. This CDR3 has 12 residues. Trimming took 3 bases from V and 6 from J, leaving 6 bases between them. CDR1 is DFQATT and CDR2 is SNEGSKA in the germline V gene (reference sequence). This CDR3 reads CSASGVNSPLHF. Here the CDR3 DNA reads TGCAGTGCTAGTGGGGTTAATTCACCCCTCCACTTT.

Concerning this clonotype: This may come from a read error, since a much larger clone is one base off. This chain connects TRBV20-1 to TRBJ2-1; TRBD2 matches 8 bases. The CDR3 has 15 amino acids. CDR1 is DFQATT and CDR2 is SNEGSKA in the germline V gene (reference sequence). The CDR3 sequence: CCADTAGESRHEQFF. Written as DNA, the CDR3 is TGCTGTGCCGACACAGCGGGAGAGTCAAGGCATGAGCAGTTCTTC.

This clonotype has a count of ten or more. The rearrangement links TRBV4-3 to TRBJ2-7, with 7 bases fitting TRBD1. The V and J ends lost 0 bases and 4 bases, in that order; junction bases with no gene match: 6. The CDR3 is 15 residues long. Germline CDR1 and CDR2: LGHNA and YSLEER. The CDR3 bases are TGCGCCAGCAGCCAAGAGGCAACAGGGGTATACGAGCAGTACTTC. This sequence encodes CASSQEATGVYEQYF.

In this sample, this clonotype turned up many times. The J gene is TRBJ2-1, the V gene TRBV20-1; 12 nucleotides agree with TRBD2. V lost 6 bases, J lost 4 bases, and 16 bases stayed unmatched. This CDR3 has 18 residues. Germline V gene data show CDR1 as DFQATT and CDR2 as SNEGSKA (reference sequence). The CDR3 sequence: CSALTGTSGLDRYNEQFF. The CDR3 bases are TGCAGTGCGCTGACCGGGACTAGCGGGTTAGATCGGTACAATGAGCAGTTCTTC.